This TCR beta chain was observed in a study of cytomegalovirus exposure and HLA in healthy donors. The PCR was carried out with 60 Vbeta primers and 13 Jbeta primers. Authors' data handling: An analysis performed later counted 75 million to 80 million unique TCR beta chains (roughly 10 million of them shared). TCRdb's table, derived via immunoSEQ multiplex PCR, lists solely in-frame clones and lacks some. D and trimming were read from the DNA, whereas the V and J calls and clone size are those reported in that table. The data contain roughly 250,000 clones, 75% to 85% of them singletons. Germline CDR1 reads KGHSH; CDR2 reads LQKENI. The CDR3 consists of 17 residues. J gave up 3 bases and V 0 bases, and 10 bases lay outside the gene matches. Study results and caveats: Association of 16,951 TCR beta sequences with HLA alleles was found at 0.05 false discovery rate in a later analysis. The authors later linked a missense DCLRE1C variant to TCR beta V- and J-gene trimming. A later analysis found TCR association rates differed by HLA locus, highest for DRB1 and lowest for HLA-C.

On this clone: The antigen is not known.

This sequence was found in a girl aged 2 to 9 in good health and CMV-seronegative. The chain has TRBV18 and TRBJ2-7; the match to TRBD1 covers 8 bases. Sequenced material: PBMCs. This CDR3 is CASSPPTGATRYYEQYF. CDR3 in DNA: TGTGCCAGCTCACCACCGACAGGGGCTACCCGATACTACGAGCAGTACTTC.